A selection of T cell receptor beta chains follows, all from one sample in a study of blood T cell repertoires in COVID-19. The repertoire was sequenced with immunoSEQ multiplex PCR; TCRdb's copy has only in-frame clones and lacks some. Of roughly 120,000 clones listed, about 88% are singletons. The material sequenced was peripheral blood. Every receptor here comes from a woman in her forties or fifties with acute or convalescent COVID-19. Each CDR3 is given with its conserved first and last residue.

J: TRBJ2-7
V: TRBV6-5
CDR3: CASSYSGGDDEQYF

J: TRBJ2-4
V: TRBV4-2
CDR3: CASSQEDAGGPEYF

J: TRBJ1-4
V: TRBV28
CDR3: CASRSGGKKLFF

J: TRBJ2-3
V: TRBV28
CDR3: CASSAGTSVTDTQYF

J: TRBJ2-5
V: TRBV15
CDR3: CATSRSGLGETQYF

J: TRBJ2-5
V: TRBV6-5
CDR3: CASRTTQGAGETQYF

J: TRBJ1-1
V: TRBV24-1
CDR3: CATSERTGRVAFF

J: TRBJ2-2
V: TRBV6-4
CDR3: CASSDAGGGTGELFF

J: TRBJ2-3
V: TRBV19
CDR3: CASSMGASTDTQYF

J: TRBJ1-1
V: TRBV13
CDR3: CASRRGWGENTEAFF

J: TRBJ2-7
V: TRBV24-1
CDR3: CATSDSDRGRPYEQYF

J: TRBJ2-5
V: TRBV5-4
CDR3: CASSKVGLADTQETQYF

J: TRBJ2-1
V: TRBV3-1/TRBV3-2
CDR3: CASSQGVGAGGDNEQFF

J: TRBJ1-1
V: TRBV6-2/TRBV6-3
CDR3: CASSYSRTSLANTEAFF

J: TRBJ1-2
V: TRBV2
CDR3: CASSEVSSASYGYTF

J: TRBJ2-1
V: TRBV6-6
CDR3: CASRRLAGLGQFF

J: TRBJ1-2
V: TRBV7-2
CDR3: CASSSSGTGGFGLYGYTF

J: TRBJ2-5
V: TRBV5-1
CDR3: CASSHGTGREETQYF

J: TRBJ2-2
V: TRBV25-1
CDR3: CASSALGQITGELFF

J: TRBJ2-3
V: TRBV18
CDR3: CASSSRGGRTDTQYF

J: TRBJ1-2
V: TRBV29-1
CDR3: CSVVQGAKGYTF

J: TRBJ1-4
V: TRBV2
CDR3: CASSTQGRTREKLFF

J: TRBJ2-3
V: TRBV18
CDR3: CASSPQTDTQYF

J: TRBJ2-7
V: TRBV7-2
CDR3: CASSEAGVEQYF

J: TRBJ2-1
V: TRBV2
CDR3: CASRAYNEQFF

J: TRBJ2-3
V: TRBV5-4
CDR3: CASSLPGLAGGTDTQYF

J: TRBJ2-2
V: TRBV6-5
CDR3: CASSYSSVNTGELFF

J: TRBJ2-7
V: TRBV15
CDR3: CATSRERAGNSYEQYF

J: TRBJ2-3
V: TRBV11-3
CDR3: CASSPGGGTDTQYF

J: TRBJ2-5
V: TRBV29-1
CDR3: CSVVVAGQETQYF

J: TRBJ2-3
V: TRBV5-1
CDR3: CASSFGRGPAWGDTQYF

J: TRBJ2-3
V: TRBV6-6
CDR3: CASTPDSGGDTQYF

J: TRBJ2-2
V: TRBV24-1
CDR3: CATSRTGAGELFF

J: TRBJ2-1
V: TRBV30
CDR3: CAWVGANEQFF

J: TRBJ2-7
V: TRBV15
CDR3: CATRSTSRSYEQYF

J: TRBJ1-6
V: TRBV21-1
CDR3: CASSSHDRRSFNSPLHF

J: TRBJ1-2
V: TRBV5-1
CDR3: CASSLAGTGENYGYTF

J: TRBJ2-7
V: TRBV30
CDR3: CAWSPRTSGRPLLF

J: TRBJ2-1
V: TRBV7-9
CDR3: CASRLAEYNEQFF

J: TRBJ2-3
V: TRBV6-5
CDR3: CASRGQSVTSPREYF

J: TRBJ2-2
V: TRBV6-4
CDR3: CASSARAGMAGELFF

J: TRBJ1-3
V: TRBV7-6
CDR3: CASSPAGGSYYDAGNTIYF

J: TRBJ2-7
V: TRBV27
CDR3: CASSLGRFAYEQYF

J: TRBJ2-1
V: TRBV28
CDR3: CASRENPRDSEQFF

J: TRBJ2-1
V: TRBV7-8
CDR3: CASSSIQGAYNEQFF

J: TRBJ2-1
V: TRBV25-1
CDR3: CASRRPGQGANEQFF

J: TRBJ1-1
V: TRBV30
CDR3: CAWKINIRGTEAFF

J: TRBJ1-5
V: TRBV20-1
CDR3: CSASGMSGSNQPQHF

J: TRBJ2-7
V: TRBV24-1
CDR3: CATLDYSYEQYF

J: TRBJ2-5
V: TRBV27
CDR3: CASSSRAAIQETQYF

J: TRBJ2-5
V: TRBV7-9
CDR3: CASSMAGARVGTQYF

J: TRBJ2-5
V: TRBV7-2
CDR3: CASSLGSAPEPGQQETQYF

J: TRBJ1-1
V: TRBV30
CDR3: CAWSPGVPPEAFF

J: TRBJ1-5
V: TRBV2
CDR3: CASRGTGKNQPQHF

J: TRBJ2-2
V: TRBV28
CDR3: CASSYGLAGTRRELFF